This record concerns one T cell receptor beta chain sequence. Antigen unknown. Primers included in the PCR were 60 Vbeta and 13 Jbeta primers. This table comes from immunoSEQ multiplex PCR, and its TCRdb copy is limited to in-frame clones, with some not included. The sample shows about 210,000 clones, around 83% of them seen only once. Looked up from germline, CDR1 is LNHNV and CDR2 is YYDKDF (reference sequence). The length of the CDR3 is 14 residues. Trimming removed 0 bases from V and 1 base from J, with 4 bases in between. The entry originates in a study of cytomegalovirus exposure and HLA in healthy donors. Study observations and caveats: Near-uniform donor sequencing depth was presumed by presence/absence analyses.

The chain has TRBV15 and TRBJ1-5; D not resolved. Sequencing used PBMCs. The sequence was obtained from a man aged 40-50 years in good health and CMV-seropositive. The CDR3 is CATSRDSSNQPQHF. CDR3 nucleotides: TGTGCCACCAGCAGAGATAGCAGCAATCAGCCCCAGCATTTT.